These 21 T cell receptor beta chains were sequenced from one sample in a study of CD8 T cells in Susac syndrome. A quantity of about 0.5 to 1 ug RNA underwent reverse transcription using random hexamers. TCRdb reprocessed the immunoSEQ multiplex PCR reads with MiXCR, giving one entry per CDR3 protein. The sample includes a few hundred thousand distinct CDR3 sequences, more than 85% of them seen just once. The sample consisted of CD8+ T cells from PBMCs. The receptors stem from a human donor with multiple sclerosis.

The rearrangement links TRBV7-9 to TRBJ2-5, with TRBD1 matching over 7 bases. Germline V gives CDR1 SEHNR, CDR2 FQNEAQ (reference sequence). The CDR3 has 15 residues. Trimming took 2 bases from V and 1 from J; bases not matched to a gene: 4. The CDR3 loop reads CASSLIQGLQETQYF. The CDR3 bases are TGTGCCAGCAGCTTAATACAGGGGCTCCAAGAGACCCAGTACTTC.

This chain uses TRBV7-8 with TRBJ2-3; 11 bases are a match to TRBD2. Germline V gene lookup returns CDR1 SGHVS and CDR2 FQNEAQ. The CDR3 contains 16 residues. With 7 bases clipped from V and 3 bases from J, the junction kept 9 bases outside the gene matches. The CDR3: CASTLSGRAGTDTQYF. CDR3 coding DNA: TGTGCCAGCACCCTTAGCGGGAGGGCCGGGACAGATACGCAGTATTTT.

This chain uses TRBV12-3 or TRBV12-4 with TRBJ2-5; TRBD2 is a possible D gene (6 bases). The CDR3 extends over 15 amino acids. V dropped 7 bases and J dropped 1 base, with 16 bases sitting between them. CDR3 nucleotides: TGTGCCAGCATGCGGGGTAGCCCCCTCCAAGAGACCCAGTACTTC. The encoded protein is CASMRGSPLQETQYF.

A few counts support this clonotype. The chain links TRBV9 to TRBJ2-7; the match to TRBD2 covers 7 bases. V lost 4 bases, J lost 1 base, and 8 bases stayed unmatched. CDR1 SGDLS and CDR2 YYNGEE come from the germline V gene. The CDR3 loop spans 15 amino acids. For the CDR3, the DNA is TGTGCCAGCAGCCGCGGCACTAGCGATTCCTACGAGCAGTACTTC. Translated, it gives CASSRGTSDSYEQYF.

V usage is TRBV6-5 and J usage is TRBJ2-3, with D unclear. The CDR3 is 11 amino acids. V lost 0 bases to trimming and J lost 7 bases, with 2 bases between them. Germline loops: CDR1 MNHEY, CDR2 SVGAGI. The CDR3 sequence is CASSYSNTQYF. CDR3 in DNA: TGTGCCAGCAGTTACTCGAATACGCAGTATTTT.

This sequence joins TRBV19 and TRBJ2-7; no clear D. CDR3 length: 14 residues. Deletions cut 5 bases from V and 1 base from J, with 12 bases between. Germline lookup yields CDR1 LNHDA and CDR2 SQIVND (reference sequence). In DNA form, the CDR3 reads TGTGCCAGTAGTGAATTTGGCAGTTCCTACGAGCAGTACTTC. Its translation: CASSEFGSSYEQYF.

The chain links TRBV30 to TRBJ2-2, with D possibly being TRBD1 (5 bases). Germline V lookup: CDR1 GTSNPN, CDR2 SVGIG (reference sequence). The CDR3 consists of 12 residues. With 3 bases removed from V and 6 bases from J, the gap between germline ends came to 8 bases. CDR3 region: CAWSPGSGELFF. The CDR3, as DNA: TGTGCCTGGAGCCCAGGGTCCGGGGAGCTGTTTTTT.

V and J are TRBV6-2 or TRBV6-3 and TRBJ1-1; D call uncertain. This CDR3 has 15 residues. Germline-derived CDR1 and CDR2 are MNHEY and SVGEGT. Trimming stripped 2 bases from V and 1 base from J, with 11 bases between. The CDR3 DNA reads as TGTGCCAGCAGTTACCCCCCTGGGAGGAACACTGAAGCTTTCTTT. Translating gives CASSYPPGRNTEAFF.

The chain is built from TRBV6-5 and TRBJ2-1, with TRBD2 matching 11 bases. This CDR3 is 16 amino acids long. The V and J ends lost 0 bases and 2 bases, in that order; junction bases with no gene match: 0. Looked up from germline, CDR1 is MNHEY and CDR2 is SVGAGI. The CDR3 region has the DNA TGTGCCAGCAGTTACTCGACTAGCGGGGCCTACAATGAGCAGTTCTTC. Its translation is CASSYSTSGAYNEQFF.

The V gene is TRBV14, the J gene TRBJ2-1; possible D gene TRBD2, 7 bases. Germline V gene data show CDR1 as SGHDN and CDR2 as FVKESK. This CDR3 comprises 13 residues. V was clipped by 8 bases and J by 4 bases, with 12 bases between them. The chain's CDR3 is CASGGARYNEQFF. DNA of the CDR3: TGTGCCAGCGGGGGGGCACGGTACAATGAGCAGTTCTTC.

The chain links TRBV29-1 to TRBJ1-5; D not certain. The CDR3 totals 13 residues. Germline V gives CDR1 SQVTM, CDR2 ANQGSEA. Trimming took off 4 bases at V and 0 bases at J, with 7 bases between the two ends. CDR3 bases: TGCAGCGTTGGCCAGGATAGCAATCAGCCCCAGCATTTT. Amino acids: CSVGQDSNQPQHF.

The CDR3 DNA is TGTGCCAGCAGTTTCCGGGGGGGCGTAGATACGCAGTATTTT. Translation: CASSFRGGVDTQYF. The V and J genes are TRBV12-3 or TRBV12-4 and TRBJ2-3; 8 nucleotides align to TRBD2. The CDR3 covers 14 residues. J was trimmed by 5 bases and V by 3 bases; bases with no gene match: 4.

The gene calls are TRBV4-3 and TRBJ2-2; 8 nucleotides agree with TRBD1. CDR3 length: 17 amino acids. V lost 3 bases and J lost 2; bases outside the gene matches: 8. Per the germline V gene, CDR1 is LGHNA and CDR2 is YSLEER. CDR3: CASSQLSGGVNTGELFF. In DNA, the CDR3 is TGCGCCAGCAGCCAGCTTTCAGGGGGCGTCAACACCGGGGAGCTGTTTTTT.

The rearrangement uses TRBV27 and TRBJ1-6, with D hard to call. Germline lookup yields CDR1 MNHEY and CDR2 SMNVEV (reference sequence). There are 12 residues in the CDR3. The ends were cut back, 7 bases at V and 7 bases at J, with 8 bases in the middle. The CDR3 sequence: CASMGGNSPLHF. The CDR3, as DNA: TGTGCCAGCATGGGTGGGAATTCACCCCTCCACTTT.

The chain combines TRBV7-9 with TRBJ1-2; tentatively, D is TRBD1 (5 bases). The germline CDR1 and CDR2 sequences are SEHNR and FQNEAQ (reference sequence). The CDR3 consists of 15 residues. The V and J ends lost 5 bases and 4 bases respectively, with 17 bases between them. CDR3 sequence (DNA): TGTGCCAGCAGCGCGGTGGGGGGGAAACTCTATGGCTACACCTTC. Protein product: CASSAVGGKLYGYTF.

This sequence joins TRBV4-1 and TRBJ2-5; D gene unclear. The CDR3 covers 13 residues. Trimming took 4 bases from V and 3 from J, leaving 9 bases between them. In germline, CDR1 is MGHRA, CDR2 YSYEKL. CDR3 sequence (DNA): TGCGCCAGCAGCCGACGTCCCGAAGAGACCCAGTACTTC. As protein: CASSRRPEETQYF.

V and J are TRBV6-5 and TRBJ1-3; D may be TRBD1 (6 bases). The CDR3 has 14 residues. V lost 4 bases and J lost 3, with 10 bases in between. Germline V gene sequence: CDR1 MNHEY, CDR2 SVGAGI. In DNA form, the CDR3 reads TGTGCCAGCAGTTCCGAGGACAGTGGAAACACCATATATTTT. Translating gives CASSSEDSGNTIYF.

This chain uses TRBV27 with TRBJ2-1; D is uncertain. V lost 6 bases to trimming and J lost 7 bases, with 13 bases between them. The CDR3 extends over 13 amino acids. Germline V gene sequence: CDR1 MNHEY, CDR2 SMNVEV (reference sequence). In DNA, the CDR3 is TGTGCCAGCAGCGATACCTCTAGTAATGAGCAGTTCTTC. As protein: CASSDTSSNEQFF.

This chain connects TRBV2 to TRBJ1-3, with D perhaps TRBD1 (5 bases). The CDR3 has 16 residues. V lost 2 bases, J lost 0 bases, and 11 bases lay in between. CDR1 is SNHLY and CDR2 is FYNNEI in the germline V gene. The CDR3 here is CASSESPGLSGNTIYF. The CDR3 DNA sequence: TGTGCCAGCAGTGAATCCCCAGGGCTCTCTGGAAACACCATATATTTT. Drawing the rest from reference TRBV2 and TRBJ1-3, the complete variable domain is EPEVTQTPSHQVTQMGQEVILRCVPISNHLYFYWYRQILGQKVEFLVSFYNNEISEKSEIFDDQFSVERPDGSNFTLKIRSTKLEDSAMYFCASSESPGLSGNTIYFGEGSWLTVV.

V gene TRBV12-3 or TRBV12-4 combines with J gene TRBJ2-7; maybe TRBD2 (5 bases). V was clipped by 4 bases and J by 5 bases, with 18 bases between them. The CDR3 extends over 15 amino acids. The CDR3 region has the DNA TGTGCCAGCAGTTCACCCTATATGTCGGAGGACGAGCAGTACTTC. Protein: CASSSPYMSEDEQYF.

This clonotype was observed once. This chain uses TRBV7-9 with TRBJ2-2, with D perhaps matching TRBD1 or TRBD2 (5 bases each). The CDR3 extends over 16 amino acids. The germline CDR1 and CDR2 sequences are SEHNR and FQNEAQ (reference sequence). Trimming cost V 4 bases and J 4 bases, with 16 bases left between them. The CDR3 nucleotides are TGTGCCAGCAGCTCTCCCGTGGGGGAAGTCACCGGGGAGCTGTTTTTT. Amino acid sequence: CASSSPVGEVTGELFF.